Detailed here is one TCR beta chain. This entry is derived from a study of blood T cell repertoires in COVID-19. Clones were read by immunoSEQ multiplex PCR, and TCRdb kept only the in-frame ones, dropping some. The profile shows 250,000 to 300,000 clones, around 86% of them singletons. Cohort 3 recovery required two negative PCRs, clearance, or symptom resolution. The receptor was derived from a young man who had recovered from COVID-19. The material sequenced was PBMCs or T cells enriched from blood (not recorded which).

The CDR3 DNA is TGTGCCAGCACCCGGACACTGAACACCGGGGAGCTGTTTTTT. As protein: CASTRTLNTGELFF. The gene calls are TRBV7-2 and TRBJ2-2, with TRBD1 as a possible D gene (5 bases). Germline CDR1 reads SGHTA; CDR2 reads FQGNSA. This CDR3 spans 14 amino acids. The V gene lost 7 bases and the J gene lost 1 base, with 10 bases spanning the gap.